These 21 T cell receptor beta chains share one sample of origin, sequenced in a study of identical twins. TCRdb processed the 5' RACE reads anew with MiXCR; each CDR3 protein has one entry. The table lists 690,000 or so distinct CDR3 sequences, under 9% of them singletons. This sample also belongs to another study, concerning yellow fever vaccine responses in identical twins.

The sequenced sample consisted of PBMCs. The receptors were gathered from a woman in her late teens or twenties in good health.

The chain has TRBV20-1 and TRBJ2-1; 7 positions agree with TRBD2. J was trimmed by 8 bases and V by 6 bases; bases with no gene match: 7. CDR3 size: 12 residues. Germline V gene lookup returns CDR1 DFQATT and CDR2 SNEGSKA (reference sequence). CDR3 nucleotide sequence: TGCAGTGCGAGACTAGCCGGGGATGAGCAGTTCTTC. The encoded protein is CSARLAGDEQFF.

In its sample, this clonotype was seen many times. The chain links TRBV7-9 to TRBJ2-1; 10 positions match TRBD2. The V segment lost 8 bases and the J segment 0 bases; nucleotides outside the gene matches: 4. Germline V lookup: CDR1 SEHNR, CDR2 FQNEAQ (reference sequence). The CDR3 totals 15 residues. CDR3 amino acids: CASGLAGGSYNEQFF. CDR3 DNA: TGTGCCAGCGGGTTAGCGGGGGGCTCCTACAATGAGCAGTTCTTC.

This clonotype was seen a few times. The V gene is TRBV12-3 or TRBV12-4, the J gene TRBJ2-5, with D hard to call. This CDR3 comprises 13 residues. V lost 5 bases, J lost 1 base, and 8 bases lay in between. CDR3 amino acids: CASSPIGQETQYF. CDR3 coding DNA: TGTGCCAGCAGTCCTATAGGCCAAGAGACCCAGTACTTC.

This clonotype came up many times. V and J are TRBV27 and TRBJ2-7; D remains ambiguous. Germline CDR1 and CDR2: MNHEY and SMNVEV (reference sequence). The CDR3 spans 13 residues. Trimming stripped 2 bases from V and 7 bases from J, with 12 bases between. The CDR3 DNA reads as TGTGCCAGCAGTTTAGGCCCCCGAAGGGAGCAGTACTTC. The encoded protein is CASSLGPRREQYF.

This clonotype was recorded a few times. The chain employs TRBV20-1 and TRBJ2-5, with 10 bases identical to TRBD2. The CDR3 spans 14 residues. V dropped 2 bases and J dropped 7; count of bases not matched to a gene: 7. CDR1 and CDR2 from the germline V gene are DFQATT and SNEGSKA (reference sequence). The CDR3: CSARRLAGVGTQYF. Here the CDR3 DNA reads TGCAGTGCTAGAAGGCTAGCGGGGGTGGGGACCCAGTACTTC.

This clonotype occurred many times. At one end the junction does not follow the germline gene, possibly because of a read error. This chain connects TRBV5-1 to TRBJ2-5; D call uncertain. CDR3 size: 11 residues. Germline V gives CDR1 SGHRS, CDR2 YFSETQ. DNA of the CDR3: TGTGCCAGCAGCTTAGATGAGACCCAGTACTTC. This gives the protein CASSLDETQYF.

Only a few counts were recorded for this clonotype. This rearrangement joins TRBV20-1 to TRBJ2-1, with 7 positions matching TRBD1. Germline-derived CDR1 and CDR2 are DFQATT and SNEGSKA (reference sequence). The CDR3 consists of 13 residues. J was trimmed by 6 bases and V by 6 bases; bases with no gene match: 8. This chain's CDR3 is CSAWTGALNEQFF. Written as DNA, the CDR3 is TGCAGTGCCTGGACAGGCGCCCTCAATGAGCAGTTCTTC.

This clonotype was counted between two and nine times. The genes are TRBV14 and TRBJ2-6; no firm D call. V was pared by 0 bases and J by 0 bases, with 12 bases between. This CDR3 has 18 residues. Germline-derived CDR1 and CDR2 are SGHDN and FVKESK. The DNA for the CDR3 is TGTGCCAGCAGCCAAGATTTTTGGGTTTCCTCTGGGGCCAACGTCCTGACTTTC. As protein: CASSQDFWVSSGANVLTF.

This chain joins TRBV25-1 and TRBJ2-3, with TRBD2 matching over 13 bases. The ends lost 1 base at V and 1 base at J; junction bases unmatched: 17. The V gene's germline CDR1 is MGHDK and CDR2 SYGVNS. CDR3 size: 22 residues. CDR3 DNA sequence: TGTGCCAGCAGTGAATCGGGGCCGGGACTAGCGGGACTGACCCCTGGCACAGATACGCAGTATTTT. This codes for CASSESGPGLAGLTPGTDTQYF.

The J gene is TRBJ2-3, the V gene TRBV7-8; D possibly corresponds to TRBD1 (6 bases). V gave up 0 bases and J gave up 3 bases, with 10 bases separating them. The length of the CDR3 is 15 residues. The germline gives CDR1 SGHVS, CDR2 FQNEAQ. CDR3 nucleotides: TGTGCCAGCAGCTTAGCGGGGGCGGGTACAGATACGCAGTATTTT. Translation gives CASSLAGAGTDTQYF.

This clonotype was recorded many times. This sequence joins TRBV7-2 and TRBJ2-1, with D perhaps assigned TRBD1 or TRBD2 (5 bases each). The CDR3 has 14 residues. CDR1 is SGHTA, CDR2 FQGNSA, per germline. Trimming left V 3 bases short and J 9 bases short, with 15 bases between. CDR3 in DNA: TGTGCCAGCAGCTTGTTTGGGGGATTGGGTGAGCAGTTCTTC. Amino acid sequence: CASSLFGGLGEQFF.

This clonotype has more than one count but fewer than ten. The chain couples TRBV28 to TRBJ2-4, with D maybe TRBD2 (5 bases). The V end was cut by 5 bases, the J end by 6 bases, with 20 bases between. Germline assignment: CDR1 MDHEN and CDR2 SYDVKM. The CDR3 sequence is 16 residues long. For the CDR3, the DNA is TGTGCCAGCAGTGCCTCCTTCATGCGGACTGCAAACATTCAGTACTTC. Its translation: CASSASFMRTANIQYF.

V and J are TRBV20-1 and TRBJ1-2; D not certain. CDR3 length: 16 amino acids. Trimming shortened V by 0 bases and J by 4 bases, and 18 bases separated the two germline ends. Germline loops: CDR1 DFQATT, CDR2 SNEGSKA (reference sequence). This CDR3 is CSARDFIVGSGYGYTF. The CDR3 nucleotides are TGCAGTGCTAGAGATTTTATAGTAGGATCGGGCTATGGCTACACCTTC.

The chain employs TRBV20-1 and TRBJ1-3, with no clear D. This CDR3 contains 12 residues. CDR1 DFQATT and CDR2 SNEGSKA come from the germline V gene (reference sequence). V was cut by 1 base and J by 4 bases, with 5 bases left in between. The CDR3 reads CSARVTGNTIYF. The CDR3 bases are TGCAGTGCTAGAGTAACCGGAAACACCATATATTTT.

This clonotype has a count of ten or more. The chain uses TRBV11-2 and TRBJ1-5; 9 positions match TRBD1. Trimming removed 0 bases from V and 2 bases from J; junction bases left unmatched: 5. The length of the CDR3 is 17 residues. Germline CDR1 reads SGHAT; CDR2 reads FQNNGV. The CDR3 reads CASSLDAGTGRNQPQHF. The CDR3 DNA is TGTGCCAGCAGCTTAGATGCCGGGACAGGGCGCAATCAGCCCCAGCATTTT.

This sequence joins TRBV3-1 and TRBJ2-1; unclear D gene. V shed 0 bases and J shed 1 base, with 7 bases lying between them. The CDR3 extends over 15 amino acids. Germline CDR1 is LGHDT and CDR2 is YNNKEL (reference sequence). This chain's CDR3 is CASSQEQASYNEQFF. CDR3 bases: TGTGCCAGCAGCCAAGAGCAGGCGTCCTACAATGAGCAGTTCTTC.

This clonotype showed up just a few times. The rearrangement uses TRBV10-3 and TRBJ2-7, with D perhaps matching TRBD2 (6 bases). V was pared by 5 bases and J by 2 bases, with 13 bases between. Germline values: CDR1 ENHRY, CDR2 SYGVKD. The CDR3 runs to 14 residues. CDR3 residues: CAISPQEGAYEQYF. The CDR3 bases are TGTGCCATCAGTCCCCAGGAGGGAGCCTACGAGCAGTACTTC.

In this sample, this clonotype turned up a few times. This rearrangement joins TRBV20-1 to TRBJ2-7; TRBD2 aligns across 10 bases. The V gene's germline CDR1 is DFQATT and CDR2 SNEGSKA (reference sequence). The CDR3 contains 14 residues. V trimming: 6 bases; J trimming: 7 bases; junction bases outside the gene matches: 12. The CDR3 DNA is TGCAGTGCCAGGGCCGCGCTAGCGGGGGATGAGCAGTACTTC. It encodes CSARAALAGDEQYF.

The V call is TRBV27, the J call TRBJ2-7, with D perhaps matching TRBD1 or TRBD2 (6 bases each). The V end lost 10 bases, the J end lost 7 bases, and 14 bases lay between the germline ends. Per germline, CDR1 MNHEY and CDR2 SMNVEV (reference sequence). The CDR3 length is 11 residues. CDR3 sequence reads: CAIRRGHEQYF. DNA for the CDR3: TGTGCCATCCGACGGGGGCATGAGCAGTACTTC.

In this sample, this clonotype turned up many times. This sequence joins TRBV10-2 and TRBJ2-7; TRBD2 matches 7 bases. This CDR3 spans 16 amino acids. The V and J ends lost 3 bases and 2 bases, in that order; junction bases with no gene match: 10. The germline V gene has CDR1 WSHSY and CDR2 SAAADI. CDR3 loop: CASSDPAGGSTYEQYF. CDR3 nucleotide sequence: TGCGCCAGCAGTGACCCCGCTGGCGGGAGCACCTACGAGCAGTACTTC.

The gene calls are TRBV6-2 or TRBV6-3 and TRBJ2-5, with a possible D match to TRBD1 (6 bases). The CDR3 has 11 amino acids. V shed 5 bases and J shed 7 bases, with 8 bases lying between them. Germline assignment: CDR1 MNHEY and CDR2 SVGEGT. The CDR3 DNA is TGTGCCAGCAGTACACAGGGGACCCAGTACTTC. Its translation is CASSTQGTQYF.